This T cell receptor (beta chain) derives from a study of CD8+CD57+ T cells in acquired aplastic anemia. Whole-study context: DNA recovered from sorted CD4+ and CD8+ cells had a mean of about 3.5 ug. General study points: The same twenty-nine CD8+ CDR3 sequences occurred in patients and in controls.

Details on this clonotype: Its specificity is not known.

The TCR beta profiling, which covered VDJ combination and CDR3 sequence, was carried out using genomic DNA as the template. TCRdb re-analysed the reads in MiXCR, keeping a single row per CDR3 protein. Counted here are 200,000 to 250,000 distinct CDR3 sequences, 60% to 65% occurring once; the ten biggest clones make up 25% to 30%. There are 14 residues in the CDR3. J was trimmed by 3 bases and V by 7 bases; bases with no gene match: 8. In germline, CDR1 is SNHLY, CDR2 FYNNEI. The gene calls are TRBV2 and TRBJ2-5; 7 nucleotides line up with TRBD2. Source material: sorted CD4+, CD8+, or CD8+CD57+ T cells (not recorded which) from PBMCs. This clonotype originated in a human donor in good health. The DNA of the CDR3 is TGTGCCAGCACCCTCCCGGGGAGGGAAGAGACCCAGTACTTC. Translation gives CASTLPGREETQYF.